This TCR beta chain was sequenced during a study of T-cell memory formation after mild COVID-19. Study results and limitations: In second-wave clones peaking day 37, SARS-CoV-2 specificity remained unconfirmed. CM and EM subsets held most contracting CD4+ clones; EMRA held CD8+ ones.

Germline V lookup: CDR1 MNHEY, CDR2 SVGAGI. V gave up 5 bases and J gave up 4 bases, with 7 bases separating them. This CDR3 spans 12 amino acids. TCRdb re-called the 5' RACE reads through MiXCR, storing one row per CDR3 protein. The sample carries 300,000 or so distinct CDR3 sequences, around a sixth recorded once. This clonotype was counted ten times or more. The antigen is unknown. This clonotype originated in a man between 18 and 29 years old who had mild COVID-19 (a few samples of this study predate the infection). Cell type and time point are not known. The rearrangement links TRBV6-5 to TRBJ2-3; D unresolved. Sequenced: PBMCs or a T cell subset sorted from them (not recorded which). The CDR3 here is CASSPNSDTQYF. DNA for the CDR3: TGTGCCAGCAGTCCTAATTCAGATACGCAGTATTTT.